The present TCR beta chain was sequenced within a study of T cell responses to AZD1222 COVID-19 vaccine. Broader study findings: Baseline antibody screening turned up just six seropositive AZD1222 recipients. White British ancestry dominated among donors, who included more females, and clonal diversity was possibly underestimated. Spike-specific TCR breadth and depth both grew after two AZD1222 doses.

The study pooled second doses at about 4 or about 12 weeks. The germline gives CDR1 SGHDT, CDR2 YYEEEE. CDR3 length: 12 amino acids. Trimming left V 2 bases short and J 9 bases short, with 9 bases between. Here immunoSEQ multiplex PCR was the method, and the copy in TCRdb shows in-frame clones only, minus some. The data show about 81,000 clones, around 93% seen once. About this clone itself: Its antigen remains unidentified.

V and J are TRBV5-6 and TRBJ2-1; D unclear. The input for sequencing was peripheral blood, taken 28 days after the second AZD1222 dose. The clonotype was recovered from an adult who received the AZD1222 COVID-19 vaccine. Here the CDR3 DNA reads TGTGCCAGCAGCTTTGGGCCGGGTGAGCAGTTCTTC. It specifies CASSFGPGEQFF.